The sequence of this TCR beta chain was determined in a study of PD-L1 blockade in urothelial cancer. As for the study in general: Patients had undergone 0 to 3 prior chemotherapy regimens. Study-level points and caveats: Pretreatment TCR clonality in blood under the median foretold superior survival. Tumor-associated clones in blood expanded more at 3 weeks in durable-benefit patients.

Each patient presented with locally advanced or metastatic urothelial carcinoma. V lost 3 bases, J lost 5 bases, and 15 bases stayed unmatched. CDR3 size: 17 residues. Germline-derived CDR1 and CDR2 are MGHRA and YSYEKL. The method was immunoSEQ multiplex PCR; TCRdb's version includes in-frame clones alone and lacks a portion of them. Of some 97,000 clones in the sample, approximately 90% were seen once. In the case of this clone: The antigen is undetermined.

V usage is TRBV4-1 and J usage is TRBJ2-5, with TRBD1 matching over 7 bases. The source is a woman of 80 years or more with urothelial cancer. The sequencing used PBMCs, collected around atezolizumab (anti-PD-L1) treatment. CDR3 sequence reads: CASSHGSGTPRGETQYF. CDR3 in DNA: TGCGCCAGCAGCCATGGTTCCGGGACCCCCAGGGGGGAGACCCAGTACTTC.